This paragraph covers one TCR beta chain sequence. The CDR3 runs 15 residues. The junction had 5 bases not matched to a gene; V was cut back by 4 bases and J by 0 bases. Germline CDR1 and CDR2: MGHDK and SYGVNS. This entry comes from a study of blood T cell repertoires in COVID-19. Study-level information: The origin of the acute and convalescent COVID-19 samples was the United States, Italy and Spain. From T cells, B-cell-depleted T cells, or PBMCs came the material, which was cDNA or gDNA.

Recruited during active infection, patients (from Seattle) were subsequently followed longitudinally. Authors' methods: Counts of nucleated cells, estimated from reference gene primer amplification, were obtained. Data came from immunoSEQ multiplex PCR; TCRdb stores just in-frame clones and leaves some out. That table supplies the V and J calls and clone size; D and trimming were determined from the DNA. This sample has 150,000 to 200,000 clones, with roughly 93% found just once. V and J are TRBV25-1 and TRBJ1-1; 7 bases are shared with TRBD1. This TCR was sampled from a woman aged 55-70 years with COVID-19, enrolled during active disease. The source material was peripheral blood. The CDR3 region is CASSATGDLNTEAFF. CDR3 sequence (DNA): TGTGCCAGCAGTGCTACAGGGGACCTGAACACTGAAGCTTTCTTT.